The present T cell receptor beta chain was sequenced within a study of cytomegalovirus exposure and HLA in healthy donors. Everyone who donated was a healthy bone marrow donor. Whereas donors were nominally healthy upon sampling, unrecorded immune exposures were probable. Study-wide points: Cytomegalovirus-associated TCR beta chains were listed, numbering some 170. Accurate HLA-A and HLA-B prediction from TCR beta sequences was reported for most subjects.

Amplification used 60 Vbeta primers and 13 Jbeta primers. Sequenced by immunoSEQ multiplex PCR; TCRdb stores in-frame clones only, minus some. The table has 140,000 to 150,000 clones, approximately 79% seen once. As concerns this clone: Antigen: not known.

The CDR3 totals 15 residues. In germline, CDR1 is PRHDT, CDR2 FYEKMQ (reference sequence). Unmatched junction bases numbered 10, after V lost 5 bases and J lost 4 bases. This sequence was found in a woman in her 30s in good health and CMV-seronegative. The chain joins TRBV13 to TRBJ1-2; 7 bases are shared with TRBD1. Specimen: PBMCs. CDR3 in amino acids: CASSKGGQDIYGYTF. CDR3 nucleotide sequence: TGTGCCAGCAGCAAAGGAGGACAGGATATCTATGGCTACACCTTC.